This TCR beta chain appears in the sequencing data of a study of cytomegalovirus exposure and HLA in healthy donors. Study-level findings and limits: Presence/absence analyses assumed roughly uniform sequencing depth across donors. In most subjects, TCR beta sequences reportedly gave accurate predictions of HLA-A and HLA-B alleles.

The V gene lost 0 bases and the J gene lost 7 bases, with 15 bases spanning the gap. Looked up from germline, CDR1 is SGHTA and CDR2 is FQGNSA. The CDR3 consists of 15 residues. For this clone: Its antigen is unknown.

The primer mix had 60 Vbeta and 13 Jbeta primers. As handled by the study authors: Later, roughly 80 million unique TCR beta chains were counted in an analysis, and 8.5 million to 13 million of them were shared. Profiling relied on immunoSEQ multiplex PCR, and the TCRdb table lists in-frame clones only, not all of them. V, J and clone size are those of that table, while D and trimming were read from the DNA. The repertoire holds roughly 100,000 clones, under 85% seen once, with over 4% in the top ten. The sample taken for sequencing was PBMCs. The sequence was obtained from a man in his fifties in good health and CMV-seropositive. The chain couples TRBV7-2 to TRBJ2-5, with D tentatively TRBD1 (6 bases). The CDR3 here is CASSLAPTGEATQYF. In DNA, the CDR3 is TGTGCCAGCAGCTTAGCTCCGACAGGTGAAGCGACCCAGTACTTC.